This TCR beta chain came from a study of cytomegalovirus exposure and HLA in healthy donors. Study-level background: Within the Caucasian-associated ancestry cluster were roughly 82% of the roughly 400 genotyped donors. Study outcomes and limitations: Exclusion as indistinguishable affected some V segments, including TRBV6-2 and TRBV6-3. TCR sequences were mostly rare, though some public TCRs occurred in many donors. With further analysis later on, most CMV-associated TCR beta chains appeared HLA-restricted.

About this clone: Its antigen is still unknown.

The PCR made use of 60 Vbeta and 13 Jbeta primers. The protocol was immunoSEQ multiplex PCR, while the TCRdb copy is restricted to in-frame clones and leaves out a portion. Among roughly 190,000 clones listed, approximately 70% were seen once. CDR3 length: 15 residues. V was pared by 5 bases and J by 2 bases, with 10 bases between. Looked up from germline, CDR1 is SGHTA and CDR2 is FQGNSA. The rearrangement uses TRBV7-2 and TRBJ2-6; D possibly corresponds to TRBD2 (5 bases). The TCR comes from a woman aged 25 to 39 in good health and CMV-seronegative. Sequenced material: PBMCs. The CDR3 DNA follows: TGTGCCAGCAGCCGCGCGGAGGCTGGGGCCAACGTCCTGACTTTC. Its protein is CASSRAEAGANVLTF. The full variable domain, in which reference TRBV7-2 and TRBJ2-6 provide the parts outside the CDR3, is GAGVSQSPSNKVTEKGKDVELRCDPISGHTALYWYRQSLGQGLEFLIYFQGNSAPDKSGLPSDRFSAERTGGSVSTLTIQRTQQEDSAVYLCASSRAEAGANVLTFGAGSRLTVL.